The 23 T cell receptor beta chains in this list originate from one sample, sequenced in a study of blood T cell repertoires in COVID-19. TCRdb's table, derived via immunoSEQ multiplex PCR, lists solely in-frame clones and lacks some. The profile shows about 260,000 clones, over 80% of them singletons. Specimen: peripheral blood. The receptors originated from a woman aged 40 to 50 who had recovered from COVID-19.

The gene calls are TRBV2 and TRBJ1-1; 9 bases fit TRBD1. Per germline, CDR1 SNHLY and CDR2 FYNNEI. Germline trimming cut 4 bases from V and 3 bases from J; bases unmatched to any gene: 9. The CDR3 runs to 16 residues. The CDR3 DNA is TGTGCCAGCAGTGGTATGGTGACAGGGGGGGACACTGAAGCTTTCTTT. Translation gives CASSGMVTGGDTEAFF.

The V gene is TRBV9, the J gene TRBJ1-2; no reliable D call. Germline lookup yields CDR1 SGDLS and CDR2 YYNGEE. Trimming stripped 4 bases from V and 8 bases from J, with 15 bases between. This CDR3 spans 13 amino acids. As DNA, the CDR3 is TGTGCCAGCAGCTCAACGGGTGGCCTCGGCTACACCTTC. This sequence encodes CASSSTGGLGYTF.

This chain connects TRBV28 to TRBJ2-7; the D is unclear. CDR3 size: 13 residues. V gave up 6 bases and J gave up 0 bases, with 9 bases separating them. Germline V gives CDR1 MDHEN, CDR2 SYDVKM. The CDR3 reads CASRLPSSYEQYF. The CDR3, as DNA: TGTGCCAGCAGACTCCCTAGCTCCTACGAGCAGTACTTC.

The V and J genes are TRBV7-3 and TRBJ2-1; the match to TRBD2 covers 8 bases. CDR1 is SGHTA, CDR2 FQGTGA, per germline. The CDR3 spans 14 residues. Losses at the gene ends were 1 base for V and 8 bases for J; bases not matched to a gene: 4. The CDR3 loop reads CASSLSLAGDEQFF. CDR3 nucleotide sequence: TGTGCCAGCAGCTTAAGCCTAGCGGGCGATGAGCAGTTCTTC.

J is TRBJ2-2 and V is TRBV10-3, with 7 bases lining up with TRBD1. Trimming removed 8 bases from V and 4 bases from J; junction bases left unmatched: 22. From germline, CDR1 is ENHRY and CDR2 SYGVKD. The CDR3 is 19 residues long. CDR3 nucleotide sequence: TGTGCCATCGGGCGGCTCGCGTCCTTCCGGGCAGGGGGCACCGGGGAGCTGTTTTTT. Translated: CAIGRLASFRAGGTGELFF.

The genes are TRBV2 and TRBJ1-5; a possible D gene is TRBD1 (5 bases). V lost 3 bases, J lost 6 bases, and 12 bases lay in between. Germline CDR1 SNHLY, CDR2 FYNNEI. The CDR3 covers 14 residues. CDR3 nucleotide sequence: TGTGCCAGCAGTGAGGCAGGGCGGCTTCAGCCCCAGCATTTT. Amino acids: CASSEAGRLQPQHF.

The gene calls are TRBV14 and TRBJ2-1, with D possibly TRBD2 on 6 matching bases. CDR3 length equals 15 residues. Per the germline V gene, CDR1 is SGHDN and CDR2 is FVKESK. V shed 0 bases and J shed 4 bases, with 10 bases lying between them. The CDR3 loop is CASSQEGLAYNEQFF. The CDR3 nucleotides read TGTGCCAGCAGCCAAGAGGGGCTAGCGTACAATGAGCAGTTCTTC.

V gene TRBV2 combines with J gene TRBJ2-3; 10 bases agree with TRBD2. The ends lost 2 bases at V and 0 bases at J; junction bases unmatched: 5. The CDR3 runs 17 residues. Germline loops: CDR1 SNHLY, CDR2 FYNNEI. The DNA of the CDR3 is TGTGCCAGCAGTGAACTTAGCGGGGGGCCCAGCACAGATACGCAGTATTTT. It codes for CASSELSGGPSTDTQYF.

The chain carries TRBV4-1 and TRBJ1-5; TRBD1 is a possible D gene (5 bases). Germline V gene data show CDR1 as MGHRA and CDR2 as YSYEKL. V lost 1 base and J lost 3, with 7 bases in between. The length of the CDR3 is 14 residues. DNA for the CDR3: TGCGCCAGCAGCCAAGCAGGGTACAATCAGCCCCAGCATTTT. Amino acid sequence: CASSQAGYNQPQHF.

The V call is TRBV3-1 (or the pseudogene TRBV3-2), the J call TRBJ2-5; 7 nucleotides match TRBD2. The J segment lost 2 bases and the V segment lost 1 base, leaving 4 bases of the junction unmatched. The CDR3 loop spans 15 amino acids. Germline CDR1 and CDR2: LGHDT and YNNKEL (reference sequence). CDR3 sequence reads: CASSQVGAGQETQYF. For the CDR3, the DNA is TGTGCCAGCAGCCAAGTAGGAGCGGGGCAAGAGACCCAGTACTTC.

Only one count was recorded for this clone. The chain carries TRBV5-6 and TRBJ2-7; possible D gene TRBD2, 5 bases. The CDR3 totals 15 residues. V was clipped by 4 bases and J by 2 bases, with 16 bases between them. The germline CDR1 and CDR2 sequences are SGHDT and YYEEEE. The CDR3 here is CASSRPRSGTYEQYF. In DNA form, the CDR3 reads TGTGCCAGCAGCCGCCCTAGATCCGGGACCTACGAGCAGTACTTC.

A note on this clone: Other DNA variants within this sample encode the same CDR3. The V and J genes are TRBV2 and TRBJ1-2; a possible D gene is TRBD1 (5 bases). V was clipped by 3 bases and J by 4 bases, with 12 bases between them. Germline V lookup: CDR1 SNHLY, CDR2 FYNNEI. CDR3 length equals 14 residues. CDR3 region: CASSEAGRGYGYTF. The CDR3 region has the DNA TGTGCCAGCAGTGAGGCGGGAAGGGGCTATGGCTACACCTTC.

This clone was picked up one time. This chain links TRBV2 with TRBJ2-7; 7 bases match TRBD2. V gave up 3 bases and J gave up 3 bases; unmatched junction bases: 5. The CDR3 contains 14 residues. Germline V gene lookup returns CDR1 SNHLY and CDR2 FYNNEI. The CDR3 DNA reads TGTGCCAGCAGTGATCAACTAGCGAGCTACGAGCAGTACTTC. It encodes CASSDQLASYEQYF. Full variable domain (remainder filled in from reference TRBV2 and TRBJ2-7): EPEVTQTPSHQVTQMGQEVILRCVPISNHLYFYWYRQILGQKVEFLVSFYNNEISEKSEIFDDQFSVERPDGSNFTLKIRSTKLEDSAMYFCASSDQLASYEQYFGPGTRLTVT.

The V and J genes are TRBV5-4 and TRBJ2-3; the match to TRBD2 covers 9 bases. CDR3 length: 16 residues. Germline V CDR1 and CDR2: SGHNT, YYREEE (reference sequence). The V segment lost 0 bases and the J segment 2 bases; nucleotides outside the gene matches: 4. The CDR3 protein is CASSLAAGGVTDTQYF. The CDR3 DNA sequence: TGTGCCAGCAGCTTGGCGGCGGGGGGGGTCACAGATACGCAGTATTTT.

The CDR3 DNA reads TGTGCCTGGACGGGACAGGGAGGTGAAAAACTGTTTTTT. As protein: CAWTGQGGEKLFF. The chain recombines TRBV30 with TRBJ1-4; TRBD1 aligns across 9 bases. The CDR3 loop spans 13 amino acids. Germline-derived CDR1 and CDR2 are GTSNPN and SVGIG (reference sequence). J was trimmed by 7 bases and V by 4 bases; bases with no gene match: 4. Combining the CDR3 with reference TRBV30 and TRBJ1-4 gives the whole variable domain SQTIHQWPATLVQPVGSPLSLECTVEGTSNPNLYWYRQAAGRGLQLLFYSVGIGQISSEVPQNLSASRPQDRQFILSSKKLLLSDSGFYLCAWTGQGGEKLFFGSGTQLSVL.

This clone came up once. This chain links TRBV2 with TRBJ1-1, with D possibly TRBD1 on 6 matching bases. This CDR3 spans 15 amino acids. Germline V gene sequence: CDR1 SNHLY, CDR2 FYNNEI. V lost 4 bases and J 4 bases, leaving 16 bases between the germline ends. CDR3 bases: TGTGCCAGCAGTGTTTGGCGGACAGTGGGCACTGAAGCTTTCTTT. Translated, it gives CASSVWRTVGTEAFF.

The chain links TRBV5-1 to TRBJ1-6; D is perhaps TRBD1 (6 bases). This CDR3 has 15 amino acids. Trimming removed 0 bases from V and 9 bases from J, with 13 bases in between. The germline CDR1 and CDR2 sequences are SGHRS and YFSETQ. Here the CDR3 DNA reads TGCGCCAGCAGCTTGGACTCAGGGGAGCCTTCACCCCTCCACTTT. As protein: CASSLDSGEPSPLHF.

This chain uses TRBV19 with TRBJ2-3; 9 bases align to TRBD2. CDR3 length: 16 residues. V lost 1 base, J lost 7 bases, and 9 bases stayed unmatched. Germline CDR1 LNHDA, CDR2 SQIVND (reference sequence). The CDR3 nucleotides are TGTGCCAGTAGTATAGGGGGTAGCGGGGGTCGGTATACGCAGTATTTT. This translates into CASSIGGSGGRYTQYF. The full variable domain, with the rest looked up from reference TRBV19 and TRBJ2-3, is DGGITQSPKYLFRKEGQNVTLSCEQNLNHDAMYWYRQDPGQGLRLIYYSQIVNDFQKGDIAEGYSVSREKKESFPLTVTSAQKNPTAFYLCASSIGGSGGRYTQYFGPGTRLTVL.

The CDR3 nucleotides are TGTGCCAGCAGTGATGAGGCCCATAGCATTCAGTACTTC. Its translation: CASSDEAHSIQYF. This chain connects TRBV2 to TRBJ2-4; D is unresolved. The CDR3 has 13 residues. Germline CDR1 SNHLY, CDR2 FYNNEI. The V and J ends lost 3 bases and 9 bases respectively, with 12 bases between them. Together with reference TRBV2 and TRBJ2-4, the CDR3 gives the full variable domain: EPEVTQTPSHQVTQMGQEVILRCVPISNHLYFYWYRQILGQKVEFLVSFYNNEISEKSEIFDDQFSVERPDGSNFTLKIRSTKLEDSAMYFCASSDEAHSIQYFGAGTRLSVL.

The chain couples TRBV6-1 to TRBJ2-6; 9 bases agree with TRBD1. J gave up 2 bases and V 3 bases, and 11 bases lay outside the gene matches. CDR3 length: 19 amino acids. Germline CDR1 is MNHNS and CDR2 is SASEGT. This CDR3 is CASSEPGQGIWTGANVLTF. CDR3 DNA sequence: TGTGCCAGCAGTGAGCCGGGACAGGGTATTTGGACTGGGGCCAACGTCCTGACTTTC.

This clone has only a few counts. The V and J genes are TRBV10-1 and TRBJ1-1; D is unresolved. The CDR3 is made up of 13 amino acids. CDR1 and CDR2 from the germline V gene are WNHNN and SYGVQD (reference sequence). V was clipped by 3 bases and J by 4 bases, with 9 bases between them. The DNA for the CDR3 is TGCGCCAGCAGTGAAAGTCTAGGCACTGAAGCTTTCTTT. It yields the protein CASSESLGTEAFF.

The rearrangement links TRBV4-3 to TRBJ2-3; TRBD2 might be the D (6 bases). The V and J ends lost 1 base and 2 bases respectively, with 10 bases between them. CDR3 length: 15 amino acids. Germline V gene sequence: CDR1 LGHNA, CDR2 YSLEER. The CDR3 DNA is TGCGCCAGCAGCCAAGCGGGACTTGACACAGATACGCAGTATTTT. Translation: CASSQAGLDTDTQYF.

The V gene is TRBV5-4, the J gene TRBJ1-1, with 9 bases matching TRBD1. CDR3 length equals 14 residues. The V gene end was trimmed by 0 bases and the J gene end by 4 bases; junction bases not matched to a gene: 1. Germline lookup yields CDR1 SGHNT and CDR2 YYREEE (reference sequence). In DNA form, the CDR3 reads TGTGCCAGCAGCTTGGTGGGACAGGGCACTGAAGCTTTCTTT. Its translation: CASSLVGQGTEAFF.